These 3 T cell receptor beta chains share one sample of origin, sequenced in a study of response to subunit inactivated influenza vaccine. TCRdb independently ran MiXCR on the RT-PCR reads; one entry per CDR3 protein. The sample includes around 540,000 distinct CDR3 sequences, approximately 12% of them seen just once. The sequencing used PBMCs from blood, collected on the day of vaccination. These receptors were taken from a man aged 50 to 59 who received an inactivated influenza vaccine.

The rearrangement uses TRBV4-3 and TRBJ1-3; 10 bases map to TRBD1. Looked up from germline, CDR1 is LGHNA and CDR2 is YSLEER. The CDR3 loop spans 16 amino acids. Trimming cost V 1 base and J 3 bases; bases outside gene matches: 3. DNA of the CDR3: TGCGCCAGCAGCCAAGTCGACAGGGGGCTTGGAAACACCATATATTTT. Translated, it gives CASSQVDRGLGNTIYF.

This clonotype occurred many times. This rearrangement joins TRBV7-9 to TRBJ1-5; a weak D match, TRBD1 (5 bases). The V and J ends lost 3 bases and 6 bases respectively, with 6 bases between them. The V gene's germline CDR1 is SEHNR and CDR2 FQNEAQ (reference sequence). CDR3 size: 12 residues. The CDR3 nucleotides read TGTGCCAGCAGCTTTGGGGGTCAGCCCCAGCATTTT. Residues: CASSFGGQPQHF.

This clonotype was detected only a few times. The rearrangement joins TRBV19 to TRBJ1-5, with D perhaps matching TRBD1 (6 bases). The CDR3 runs to 16 residues. CDR1 is LNHDA, CDR2 SQIVND, per germline (reference sequence). With 6 bases removed from V and 0 bases from J, the gap between germline ends came to 15 bases. CDR3 region: CASRQDRYYSNQPQHF. The DNA for the CDR3 is TGTGCCAGTAGACAAGACAGGTATTATAGCAATCAGCCCCAGCATTTT.